One sample yielded the 23 T cell receptor beta chains listed below, sequenced in a study of blood T cell repertoires in COVID-19. Only in-frame clones appear in the TCRdb table, and some are missing; sequencing was by immunoSEQ multiplex PCR. The repertoire holds approximately 89,000 clones, with 80% as singletons. The sample taken for sequencing was peripheral blood. Source of these receptors: a human donor in a cohort sampled during active COVID-19.

The rearrangement uses TRBV29-1 and TRBJ2-1; perhaps TRBD2 as D (6 bases). Germline loops: CDR1 SQVTM, CDR2 ANQGSEA. V lost 3 bases and J lost 9, with 15 bases in between. The CDR3 has 13 residues. The CDR3 DNA sequence: TGCAGCGTTGAGCCCACGGGAGAGGTTGAGCAGTTCTTC. Protein sequence: CSVEPTGEVEQFF.

DNA of the CDR3: TGTGCCAGCAGCGTAGCTTCGGGACAGGGAGGCGAAAAACTGTTTTTT. It yields the protein CASSVASGQGGEKLFF. The genes are TRBV9 and TRBJ1-4; TRBD1 matches 9 bases. V shed 0 bases, J shed 8 bases, and the junction held 8 bases outside the gene matches. CDR1 is SGDLS and CDR2 is YYNGEE in the germline V gene. CDR3 length equals 16 residues.

This clone was counted between two and nine times. The rearrangement uses TRBV6-5 and TRBJ2-2, with 7 nucleotides matching TRBD2. J lost 6 bases, V lost 7 bases, and 8 bases had no gene match. Germline V CDR1 and CDR2: MNHEY, SVGAGI. CDR3 length equals 14 residues. CDR3 residues: CASIREAWSGELFF. The DNA for the CDR3 is TGTGCCAGCATCCGGGAGGCGTGGTCCGGGGAGCTGTTTTTT.

CDR3 nucleotide sequence: TGCGCCAGCAGCTTGGGGGCTAGCGGGGGCTACGAGCAGTACTTC. Encoded protein: CASSLGASGGYEQYF. V gene TRBV5-1 combines with J gene TRBJ2-7, with 10 bases identical to TRBD2. The CDR3 extends over 15 amino acids. The germline V gene encodes CDR1 SGHRS and CDR2 YFSETQ. V shed 0 bases and J 3 bases; nucleotides not matched to a gene: 3.

V and J are TRBV30 and TRBJ1-1; no clear D. This CDR3 region has 13 residues. Trimming shortened V by 2 bases and J by 1 base, and 8 bases separated the two germline ends. CDR1 GTSNPN and CDR2 SVGIG come from the germline V gene (reference sequence). This CDR3 is CAWSYRENTEAFF. In nucleotides, the CDR3 is TGTGCCTGGAGTTACCGGGAGAACACTGAAGCTTTCTTT.

The V gene is TRBV19, the J gene TRBJ1-6, with 7 positions matching TRBD1. After removal of 7 bases from V and 7 bases from J, the junction contained 7 bases not matched to a gene. Germline V CDR1 and CDR2: LNHDA, SQIVND (reference sequence). The CDR3 contains 14 residues. The CDR3 DNA sequence: TGTGCCAGTACGACGGGACAGTGGAATTCACCCCTCCACTTT. Residues: CASTTGQWNSPLHF.

The chain combines TRBV3-1 (or the pseudogene TRBV3-2) with TRBJ2-7, with a tentative D call TRBD1 (5 bases). The V end was cut by 7 bases, the J end by 0 bases, with 34 bases between. The CDR3 contains 21 residues. Germline lookup yields CDR1 LGHDT and CDR2 YNNKEL (reference sequence). CDR3 nucleotides: TGTGCCAGCACAGAGTTCTGGTCGGCACCTCCCAAGGGGCAAACCTCCTACGAGCAGTACTTC. It translates to CASTEFWSAPPKGQTSYEQYF.

The chain employs TRBV3-1 (or the pseudogene TRBV3-2) and TRBJ2-1, with TRBD2 identical over 9 bases. This CDR3 is 15 amino acids long. The V and J ends lost 4 bases and 9 bases, in that order; junction bases with no gene match: 10. Germline values: CDR1 LGHDT, CDR2 YNNKEL (reference sequence). CDR3 region: CASSPLSREGREQFF. As DNA, the CDR3 is TGTGCCAGCAGCCCCCTCTCGCGGGAGGGCCGTGAGCAGTTCTTC.

V and J are TRBV7-8 and TRBJ1-5; D is uncertain. Germline CDR1 SGHVS, CDR2 FQNEAQ. V lost 6 bases and J 5 bases, leaving 8 bases between the germline ends. The CDR3 runs 12 residues. CDR3 region: CASSPPDQPQHF. The DNA of the CDR3 is TGTGCCAGCAGTCCTCCCGATCAGCCCCAGCATTTT.

Only a few counts were recorded for this clone. The chain employs TRBV19 and TRBJ2-1; tentatively, D is TRBD1 (6 bases). This CDR3 is built from 13 residues. The germline CDR1 and CDR2 sequences are LNHDA and SQIVND (reference sequence). Trimming took off 0 bases at V and 16 bases at J, with 16 bases between the two ends. CDR3 amino acids: CASSIERGRGIFF. Written as DNA, the CDR3 is TGTGCCAGTAGTATAGAAAGAGGCAGGGGCATTTTCTTC.

This clone was observed a single time. The chain combines TRBV2 with TRBJ1-1; D gene ambiguous. Trimming took 3 bases from V and 2 from J, leaving 10 bases between them. Germline lookup yields CDR1 SNHLY and CDR2 FYNNEI. The CDR3 spans 14 residues. Here the CDR3 DNA reads TGTGCCAGCAGTGACCGCTGGACTAACACTGAAGCTTTCTTT. Amino acids: CASSDRWTNTEAFF.

V usage is TRBV30 and J usage is TRBJ2-5, with no clear D. With 2 bases removed from V and 2 bases from J, the gap between germline ends came to 15 bases. CDR1 and CDR2 (germline): GTSNPN, SVGIG (reference sequence). The CDR3 has 15 amino acids. CDR3 region: CAWSSQPGWQETQYF. The CDR3, as DNA: TGTGCCTGGAGTAGCCAGCCAGGATGGCAAGAGACCCAGTACTTC.

The rearrangement uses TRBV15 and TRBJ2-3; 8 nucleotides match TRBD1. Germline V gives CDR1 LNHNV, CDR2 YYDKDF (reference sequence). J lost 5 bases, V lost 5 bases, and 9 bases had no gene match. There are 15 residues in the CDR3. The CDR3 protein is CATSPGAGGGDTQYF. The CDR3 DNA reads TGTGCCACCAGCCCCGGGGCAGGGGGCGGAGATACGCAGTATTTT.

This chain uses TRBV11-2 with TRBJ2-1; D uncertain. CDR1 is SGHAT and CDR2 is FQNNGV in the germline V gene. The CDR3 length is 15 residues. Trimming removed 5 bases at V and 2 bases at J, with 13 bases between. This chain's CDR3 is CASSVRGFPYNEQFF. As DNA, the CDR3 is TGTGCCAGCAGCGTAAGAGGTTTTCCCTACAATGAGCAGTTCTTC.

The V call is TRBV19, the J call TRBJ2-1; D is perhaps TRBD2 (5 bases). Germline V gene lookup returns CDR1 LNHDA and CDR2 SQIVND (reference sequence). The length of the CDR3 is 11 residues. Trimming stripped 5 bases from V and 10 bases from J, with 9 bases between. The CDR3 sequence: CASSSRGEQFF. The CDR3 coding sequence is TGTGCCAGTAGTTCTAGAGGGGAGCAGTTCTTC.

V and J are TRBV18 and TRBJ2-3; 13 bases align to TRBD2. The V gene end was trimmed by 5 bases and the J gene end by 1 base; junction bases not matched to a gene: 3. This CDR3 is 16 amino acids long. The germline CDR1 and CDR2 sequences are KGHSH and LQKENI. The CDR3 nucleotides are TGTGCCAGCTCAACCGGACTAGCGGGGGGCACAGATACGCAGTATTTT. Translated, it gives CASSTGLAGGTDTQYF. The complete variable domain, with remaining parts taken from reference TRBV18 and TRBJ2-3, reads NAGVMQNPRHLVRRRGQEARLRCSPMKGHSHVYWYRQLPEEGLKFMVYLQKENIIDESGMPKERFSAEFPKEGPSILRIQQVVRGDSAAYFCASSTGLAGGTDTQYFGPGTRLTVL.

The rearrangement uses TRBV4-1 and TRBJ1-1; 7 bases align to TRBD1. The V gene end was trimmed by 4 bases and the J gene end by 1 base; junction bases not matched to a gene: 0. The germline V gene has CDR1 MGHRA and CDR2 YSYEKL. The CDR3 has 13 residues. CDR3 protein: CASSRDRNTEAFF. The CDR3 nucleotides read TGCGCCAGCAGCCGGGACAGGAACACTGAAGCTTTCTTT.

The J gene is TRBJ2-1, the V gene TRBV19; TRBD2 is a possible D gene (6 bases). There are 15 residues in the CDR3. Trimming removed 7 bases from V and 7 bases from J, with 20 bases in between. The V gene's germline CDR1 is LNHDA and CDR2 SQIVND (reference sequence). CDR3 residues: CASTTGEGRGNEQFF. The CDR3 DNA is TGTGCCAGTACCACGGGAGAAGGGCGAGGGAATGAGCAGTTCTTC.

This clone was seen a few times. The chain combines TRBV10-2 with TRBJ2-5, with TRBD2 identical over 13 bases. The CDR3 consists of 13 residues. The junction had 2 bases not matched to a gene; V was cut back by 10 bases and J by 3 bases. CDR1 is WSHSY, CDR2 SAAADI, per germline. DNA for the CDR3: TGCGCCACCACTAGCGGGAGGGAAGAGACCCAGTACTTC. This sequence encodes CATTSGREETQYF.

Of note for this clone: Other DNA sequences of this sample code for an identical CDR3. V and J are TRBV7-9 and TRBJ1-2, with D hard to call. In germline, CDR1 is SEHNR, CDR2 FQNEAQ (reference sequence). Trimming took off 1 base at V and 11 bases at J, with 8 bases between the two ends. This CDR3 comprises 11 residues. The CDR3 DNA is TGTGCCAGCAGCTTAGAGAGCGGTTACACCTTC. Translated: CASSLESGYTF.

The rearrangement links TRBV29-1 to TRBJ2-7; D is perhaps TRBD2 (5 bases). The V end lost 4 bases, the J end lost 1 base, and 11 bases lay between the germline ends. The CDR3 is 13 residues long. The V gene's germline CDR1 is SQVTM and CDR2 ANQGSEA. The CDR3 loop is CSVVGLASYEQYF. Written as DNA, the CDR3 is TGCAGCGTTGTTGGATTAGCGTCCTACGAGCAGTACTTC.

A single count supports this clone. The chain couples TRBV3-1 (or the pseudogene TRBV3-2) to TRBJ2-5; TRBD2 might be the D (7 bases). Germline V CDR1 and CDR2: LGHDT, YNNKEL (reference sequence). V was shortened by 4 bases and J by 2 bases, with 17 bases between the two germline ends. The CDR3 has 16 amino acids. DNA for the CDR3: TGTGCCAGCAGCCCGTTCTTCGGGGGGACACAAGAGACCCAGTACTTC. It encodes CASSPFFGGTQETQYF.

CDR3 region: CASSLVGGGGMTLGQYF. Written as DNA, the CDR3 is TGTGCCAGCAGCTTGGTGGGCGGCGGGGGGATGACCTTGGGGCAGTACTTC. This chain uses TRBV5-6 with TRBJ2-7, with 8 positions matching TRBD2. Losses at the gene ends were 0 bases for V and 9 bases for J; bases not matched to a gene: 17. The CDR3 is 17 residues long. The germline gives CDR1 SGHDT, CDR2 YYEEEE.